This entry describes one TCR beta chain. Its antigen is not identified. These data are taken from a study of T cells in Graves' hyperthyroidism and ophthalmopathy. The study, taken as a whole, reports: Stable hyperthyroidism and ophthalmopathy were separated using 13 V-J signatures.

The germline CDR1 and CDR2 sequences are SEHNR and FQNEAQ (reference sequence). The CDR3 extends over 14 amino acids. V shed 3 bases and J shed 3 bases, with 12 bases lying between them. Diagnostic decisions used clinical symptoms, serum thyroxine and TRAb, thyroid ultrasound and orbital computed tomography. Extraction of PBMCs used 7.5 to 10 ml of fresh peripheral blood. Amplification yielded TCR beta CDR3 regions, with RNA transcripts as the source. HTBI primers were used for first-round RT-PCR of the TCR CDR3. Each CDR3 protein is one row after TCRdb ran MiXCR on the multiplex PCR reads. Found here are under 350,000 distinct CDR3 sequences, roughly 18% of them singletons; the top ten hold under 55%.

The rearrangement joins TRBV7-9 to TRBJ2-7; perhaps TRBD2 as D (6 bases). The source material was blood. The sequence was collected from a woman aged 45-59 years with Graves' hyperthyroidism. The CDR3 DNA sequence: TGTGCCAGCAGCTTCGATGGGGGACTCTACGAGCAGTACTTC. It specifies CASSFDGGLYEQYF.